This T cell receptor beta chain appears in the sequencing data of a study of T cell repertoires in cytomegalovirus infection. Ten or more counts support this clonotype. Its target is unknown. Germline CDR1 MNHEY, CDR2 SVGAGI. The CDR3 is 15 residues long. The V gene lost 2 bases and the J gene lost 0 bases, with 8 bases spanning the gap. Whole-study results and caveats: Across the ex vivo response, the dominant clonotypes were HLA-C-restricted CMV-specific TCR beta clonotypes. The cumulative frequency of public TCR beta families identified carriers of CMV plus the relevant HLA.

TCRdb re-called the reads with MiXCR, one entry per CDR3 protein. The data show fewer than 300,000 distinct CDR3 sequences, about 25% seen once. The chain uses TRBV6-5 and TRBJ1-3; no definite D call. The clonotype was recovered from a human donor in good health (CMV status not recorded). Some clones in this sample may be carry-over from other donors' samples. Sequencing was carried out using PBMCs. The CDR3 reads CASSYTVNSGNTIYF. CDR3 sequence (DNA): TGTGCCAGCAGTTACACGGTGAACTCTGGAAACACCATATATTTT.